The 15 T cell receptor beta chains listed next were all sequenced from one sample in a study of blood T cell repertoires in COVID-19. Only in-frame clones appear in the TCRdb table, and some are missing; sequencing was by immunoSEQ multiplex PCR. The sample lists 180,000 or so clones, about 80% occurring once. Sequencing used PBMCs or T cells enriched from blood (not recorded which). Source of these receptors: a man aged 55-75 years who had been exposed to COVID-19.

This chain connects TRBV6-2 or TRBV6-3 to TRBJ2-7; 7 nucleotides agree with TRBD2. CDR3 size: 15 residues. The germline V gene has CDR1 MNHEY and CDR2 SVGEGT. J lost 1 base, V lost 2 bases, and 5 bases had no gene match. CDR3 sequence (DNA): TGTGCCAGCAGTTACGCGGGACTAATATCCTACGAGCAGTACTTC. It translates to CASSYAGLISYEQYF.

The rearrangement joins TRBV27 to TRBJ2-7; 7 bases align to TRBD2. Germline assignment: CDR1 MNHEY and CDR2 SMNVEV (reference sequence). This CDR3 region has 14 residues. V lost 6 bases, J lost 4 bases, and 9 bases stayed unmatched. CDR3 nucleotides: TGTGCCAGCAGCCCTAGCGGTGGGGGTTACGAGCAGTACTTC. Amino acid sequence: CASSPSGGGYEQYF.

V is TRBV20-1 and J is TRBJ2-5; D perhaps matches TRBD2 (6 bases). CDR3 length: 14 residues. V gave up 6 bases and J gave up 4 bases, with 18 bases separating them. Germline lookup yields CDR1 DFQATT and CDR2 SNEGSKA (reference sequence). Here the CDR3 reads CSASLGMGGETQYF. The CDR3 nucleotides are TGCAGTGCAAGTCTAGGGATGGGGGGAGAGACCCAGTACTTC.

The J gene is TRBJ1-1, the V gene TRBV3-1 (or the pseudogene TRBV3-2); D perhaps matches TRBD1 (5 bases). The CDR3 is 19 residues long. Trimming left V 1 base short and J 2 bases short, with 23 bases between. CDR1 is LGHDT and CDR2 is YNNKEL in the germline V gene (reference sequence). The CDR3 nucleotides are TGTGCCAGCAGCCAAGCGTCCAGCCTGCGGGACCCTGGAAACACTGAAGCTTTCTTT. It is translated as CASSQASSLRDPGNTEAFF.

Notes on this clone: This could be a read error, since a much larger clone is one nucleotide away. The chain uses TRBV6-5 and TRBJ1-1; D is uncertain. The CDR3 contains 12 residues. Germline V lookup: CDR1 MNHEY, CDR2 SVGAGI. Trimming left V 4 bases short and J 4 bases short, with 7 bases between. CDR3 bases: TGTGCCAGCAGTTCCGGGGTCACTGAAGCTTTCTTT. Protein product: CASSSGVTEAFF.

The V call is TRBV19, the J call TRBJ1-5; 7 nucleotides line up with TRBD1. Germline loops: CDR1 LNHDA, CDR2 SQIVND (reference sequence). The CDR3 has 15 residues. V shed 6 bases and J 6 bases; nucleotides not matched to a gene: 11. The CDR3 DNA follows: TGTGCCAGTAGAGACGACAGGGTGGGGGGTCAGCCCCAGCATTTT. Amino acids: CASRDDRVGGQPQHF.

This chain links TRBV19 with TRBJ2-3; D gene ambiguous. V dropped 6 bases and J dropped 0 bases, with 10 bases sitting between them. CDR3 length: 14 amino acids. Germline values: CDR1 LNHDA, CDR2 SQIVND (reference sequence). CDR3 sequence: CASSRNPSTDTQYF. The CDR3 nucleotides are TGTGCCAGTAGCAGGAACCCGAGCACAGATACGCAGTATTTT.

The chain combines TRBV19 with TRBJ1-2; 8 bases fit TRBD1. The germline CDR1 and CDR2 sequences are LNHDA and SQIVND (reference sequence). V lost 5 bases and J lost 3; bases outside the gene matches: 11. The CDR3 has 16 amino acids. The CDR3 reads CASSVHRRQGYYGYTF. The CDR3 region has the DNA TGTGCCAGTAGTGTCCATCGAAGACAGGGGTACTATGGCTACACCTTC. The whole variable domain, filled in from reference TRBV19 and TRBJ1-2, reads DGGITQSPKYLFRKEGQNVTLSCEQNLNHDAMYWYRQDPGQGLRLIYYSQIVNDFQKGDIAEGYSVSREKKESFPLTVTSAQKNPTAFYLCASSVHRRQGYYGYTFGSGTRLTVV.

This chain connects TRBV13 to TRBJ1-1, with TRBD1 as a possible D gene (5 bases). CDR1 is PRHDT and CDR2 is FYEKMQ in the germline V gene (reference sequence). The CDR3 has 14 amino acids. The V end lost 7 bases, the J end lost 1 base, and 13 bases lay between the germline ends. The CDR3 sequence: CASTLGGRNTEAFF. The CDR3 DNA reads TGTGCCAGCACTCTCGGGGGTAGGAACACTGAAGCTTTCTTT.

V usage is TRBV29-1 and J usage is TRBJ1-4, with D uncertain. V was trimmed by 6 bases and J by 0 bases, leaving 8 bases between them. The length of the CDR3 is 13 residues. The V gene's germline CDR1 is SQVTM and CDR2 ANQGSEA. Written as DNA, the CDR3 is TGCAGCGTAAGCGCAACAACTAATGAAAAACTGTTTTTT. Translating gives CSVSATTNEKLFF.

The chain recombines TRBV11-2 with TRBJ2-1, with D perhaps given as TRBD1 or TRBD2 (5 bases each). Trimming removed 7 bases from V and 0 bases from J, with 13 bases in between. CDR1 and CDR2 from the germline V gene are SGHAT and FQNNGV. This CDR3 is built from 15 residues. The CDR3 DNA follows: TGTGCCAGCACCATAGAGGGGCCCTCCTACAATGAGCAGTTCTTC. Amino acid sequence: CASTIEGPSYNEQFF.

This chain uses TRBV2 with TRBJ1-3; D unclear. V was clipped by 3 bases and J by 0 bases, with 12 bases between them. The CDR3 runs to 16 residues. The V gene's germline CDR1 is SNHLY and CDR2 FYNNEI. CDR3 sequence: CASSEGWGVSGNTIYF. CDR3 in DNA: TGTGCCAGCAGTGAGGGATGGGGAGTCTCTGGAAACACCATATATTTT.

This chain joins TRBV18 and TRBJ1-1; 9 bases agree with TRBD1. This CDR3 has 14 amino acids. Germline V gene data show CDR1 as KGHSH and CDR2 as LQKENI. Unmatched junction bases numbered 6, after V lost 5 bases and J lost 5 bases. The CDR3 DNA sequence: TGTGCCAGCTCAATACAGGGGGCGAAAACTGAAGCTTTCTTT. Residues: CASSIQGAKTEAFF.

This clone came up a few times. This chain joins TRBV29-1 and TRBJ2-7, with 9 positions matching TRBD2. Germline V gene data show CDR1 as SQVTM and CDR2 as ANQGSEA. V dropped 5 bases and J dropped 3; count of bases not matched to a gene: 11. The CDR3 is 15 amino acids. In DNA, the CDR3 is TGCAGCGTTCGCAATCCGGGACTAGCTAGCTACGAGCAGTACTTC. Encoded protein: CSVRNPGLASYEQYF.

The chain recombines TRBV5-6 with TRBJ1-1; D gene uncertain. The length of the CDR3 is 17 residues. The ends were cut back, 6 bases at V and 1 base at J, with 22 bases in the middle. The germline gives CDR1 SGHDT, CDR2 YYEEEE. The CDR3 loop is CASNPRARGIKNTEAFF. DNA of the CDR3: TGTGCCAGCAACCCCCGCGCCCGGGGAATCAAGAACACTGAAGCTTTCTTT.